This is a list of T cell receptor beta chains from one sample in a study of blood T cell repertoires in COVID-19. Clones were read by immunoSEQ multiplex PCR, and TCRdb kept only the in-frame ones, dropping some. The sample lists 150,000 or so clones; roughly four fifths were seen once. The specimen was peripheral blood. These receptor sequences come from a man in his 70s who had recovered from COVID-19. CDR3s include the opening cysteine and the closing phenylalanine or tryptophan. Not every row has a clone size; where given, it reads once, few, many or a size class.

V,J,size,CDR3
TRBV7-2,TRBJ2-3,NA,CASSLGTSGSTDTQYF
TRBV2,TRBJ2-3,NA,CASSSDRNTDTQYF
TRBV19,TRBJ2-7,NA,CASTPDRNLYEQYF
TRBV19,TRBJ2-5,NA,CASRSGQETQYF
TRBV7-9,TRBJ2-5,NA,CASSQLAGGFGTQYF
TRBV5-4,TRBJ2-2,NA,CASTYNRNTGELFF
TRBV10-3,TRBJ2-7,NA,CAISGGQGVVHEQYF
TRBV12-3/TRBV12-4,TRBJ1-3,NA,CASSFGTGNTIYF
TRBV11-2,TRBJ2-6,NA,CASSSTPSSGANVLTF
TRBV6-5,TRBJ2-5,once,CASSYSPTREETQYF
TRBV7-2,TRBJ2-1,NA,CASRGLGLAGYNEQFF
TRBV7-9,TRBJ2-1,NA,CASSRGRERGEQFF
TRBV5-4,TRBJ1-2,NA,CASSLGPGTGKGYTF
TRBV5-5,TRBJ1-4,NA,CASSSPQQEKLFF
TRBV18,TRBJ2-2,NA,CASSPGGTVNTGELFF
TRBV28,TRBJ2-5,NA,CASSLGPYQETQYF
TRBV5-1,TRBJ2-1,NA,CASGRLANFSRQFF
TRBV27,TRBJ2-5,NA,CASSFSRQAGETQYF
TRBV29-1,TRBJ2-1,NA,CSVDPGTAHTEQFF
TRBV6-5,TRBJ1-2,once,CASSYSAAGRTYGYTF
TRBV18,TRBJ2-2,NA,CASSPPGQGTNTGELFF
TRBV18,TRBJ1-5,once,CASSPTGTLDQPQHF
TRBV18,TRBJ2-7,NA,CASSPSREWEQYF
TRBV5-1,TRBJ1-4,NA,CASSLGGAFEKLFF
TRBV6-5,TRBJ1-5,NA,CASSYVGANQPQHF
TRBV6-5,TRBJ2-1,NA,CASNPSGSSYNEQFF
TRBV7-8,TRBJ2-7,NA,CASSRGGWTGDYEQYF
TRBV21-1,TRBJ1-4,NA,CASGMVGGAPEKLFF
TRBV7-2,TRBJ2-3,NA,CASSLGETDTQYF
TRBV5-1,TRBJ2-7,NA,CASSGGQGAGEQYF
TRBV5-1,TRBJ2-1,NA,CASSARRDWGYAYNEQFF
TRBV9,TRBJ2-6,NA,CASSAGQRSSGANVLTF
TRBV5-4,TRBJ2-7,once,CASNTGGDFEQYF
TRBV6-5,TRBJ2-1,NA,CASSYRDLAPYNEQFF
TRBV11-2,TRBJ1-1,NA,CASSLDRVTNTEAFF
TRBV3-1/TRBV3-2,TRBJ2-1,NA,CASSRILRAGGPNEQFF
TRBV24-1,TRBJ2-3,NA,CATSEPGLASTDTQYF
TRBV7-2,TRBJ1-2,NA,CASSTARGALYGYTF
TRBV6-2/TRBV6-3,TRBJ2-1,NA,CASSYNGQGGNNEQFF
TRBV28,TRBJ2-7,few,CASSLGQGIYEQYF
TRBV2,TRBJ2-1,NA,CASRHRDWANEQFF
TRBV10-3,TRBJ2-5,NA,CAISESGGFGETQYF
TRBV19,TRBJ1-2,NA,CASSMTSMFNLRNYGYTF
TRBV10-3,TRBJ1-1,NA,CAISRTGVATEAFF
TRBV30,TRBJ2-3,once,CAWSIAGGGADTQYF
TRBV28,TRBJ2-2,NA,CASSLGGSGSIRELFF
TRBV7-2,TRBJ2-5,NA,CASSLTPSGQETQYF
TRBV27,TRBJ2-2,NA,CASSRTSGKAGELFF
TRBV6-5,TRBJ1-5,NA,CASSWDRGNQPQHF
TRBV6-2/TRBV6-3,TRBJ2-3,NA,CASSYEGGHTDTQYF
TRBV7-2,TRBJ2-5,once,CASSPRTSVSRETQYF
TRBV4-1,TRBJ2-7,NA,CASSQEPGQGFYEQYF